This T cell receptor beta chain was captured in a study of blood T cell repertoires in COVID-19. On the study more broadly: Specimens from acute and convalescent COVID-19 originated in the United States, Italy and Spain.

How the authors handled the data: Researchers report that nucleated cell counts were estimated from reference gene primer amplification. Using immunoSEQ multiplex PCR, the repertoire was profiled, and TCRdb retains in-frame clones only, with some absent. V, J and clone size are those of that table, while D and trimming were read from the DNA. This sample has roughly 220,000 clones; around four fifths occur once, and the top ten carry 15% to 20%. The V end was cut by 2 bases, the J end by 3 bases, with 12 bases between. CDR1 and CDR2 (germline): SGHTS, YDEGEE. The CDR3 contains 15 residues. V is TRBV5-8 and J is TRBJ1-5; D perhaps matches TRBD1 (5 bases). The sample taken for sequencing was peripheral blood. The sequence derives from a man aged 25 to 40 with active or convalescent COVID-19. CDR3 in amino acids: CASSFRGSVNQPQHF. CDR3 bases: TGTGCCAGCAGCTTTCGGGGGTCGGTCAATCAGCCCCAGCATTTT.